This TCR beta chain was found in a study of shared clonotypes between healthy human individuals. Background on the study: For every donor, three CD4 naive, three CD4 memory, two CD8 naive and one CD8 memory plates were used.

Authors' methods: There were no quality scores in the junction-only immunoSEQ sequences, so filtering differed. Data came from immunoSEQ multiplex PCR; TCRdb stores just in-frame clones and leaves some out. That table supplies the V and J calls and clone size; D and trimming were determined from the DNA. Altogether roughly 2,500,000 clones are present, 93% being singletons, with the ten largest covering approximately 0.36%. About this clone itself: Its antigen remains unidentified.

General study findings and limits: Lower generation probabilities were found for non-shared clonotypes than for those shared by all four donors.

Germline V gene data show CDR1 as SQVTM and CDR2 as ANQGSEA. Trimming at V came to 6 bases and at J to 7 bases, leaving 6 bases not matched to a gene. The length of the CDR3 is 15 residues. Sequences were obtained from naive CD4+ T cells from PBMCs. The subset denotes: CD45RA+ positively selected. The gene calls are TRBV29-1 and TRBJ2-1; 16 bases map to TRBD2. The clonotype originates from a man between 18 and 35 years old in good health. Some clones in this sample may be carry-over from other donors' samples. The DNA for the CDR3 is TGCAGCGTCCGGGGACTAGCGGGAGGGCGTAATGAGCAGTTCTTC. Amino acids: CSVRGLAGGRNEQFF.